The clone carrying this T cell receptor beta chain was counted ten times or more. CDR3 length: 16 residues. Trimming removed 1 base from V and 3 bases from J, with 12 bases in between. CDR1 and CDR2 (germline): SGHTA, FQGTGA. TCRdb processed the RT-PCR reads anew with MiXCR; each CDR3 protein has one entry. This sample yields around 700,000 distinct CDR3 sequences, of which 13% to 15% are seen a single time; about 3.6% belongs to the top ten. The sequencing sample was made of memory CD4+ T cells from blood. The receptor was derived from a female donor in good health, serving as a healthy control. The genes are TRBV7-3 and TRBJ2-2, with D possibly being TRBD1 (6 bases). The CDR3 DNA reads TGTGCCAGCAGCTTAAGCCTCAACAGGGACACCGGGGAGCTGTTTTTT. Protein product: CASSLSLNRDTGELFF.